This TCR beta chain appears in the sequencing data of a study of T cells in localized non-small cell lung cancer (dated by TCRdb to about 2020). With respect to the entire study: The study analyzed T cell repertoires of 236 early-stage NSCLC patients, comparing tumors and uninvolved tumor-adjacent lungs. All 240 or so NSCLC patients in the cohort were treatment-naive and had localized lung tumors that were resected. NSCLC patients had a mean age of approximately 66 years, and more than 120 were male and over 85 female. The research as a whole found: A median of 57 of the top 100 tumor clones turned up in the paired uninvolved adjacent lung, and 25 to 30 of those clones also ranked among the top 100 of that same adjacent lung. Multi-region tumor sequencing was not performed, so intratumor heterogeneity could not be excluded. The highest T cell clonality was observed in uninvolved tumor-adjacent lung, where clonality exceeded that of tumor, suggesting that antigenic responses were more focused in uninvolved tumor-adjacent lung. Higher T cell density in blood was associated with longer overall survival, whereas higher clonality in adjacent lung was associated with shorter survival. Because of the exploratory design, TCR variables were selected using unadjusted p-values without false-discovery rate correction.

The immunoSEQ Assay was used to sequence TCR beta CDR3 regions from DNA. As for the original processing: To compute T cell density, TCR beta template counts were normalized to usable DNA, which was estimated by amplifying housekeeping genes. Using the preseqR package, richness was estimated by extrapolating to 120,000 templates for tissue samples and 400,000 templates for PBMC samples. Clonality was defined by subtracting Pielou's evenness from one. Tissue-enriched TCRs were identified by differential abundance testing using productive amino-acid clonotypes, minimum total count 5 and alpha 0.1. The Jaccard Index and the Morisita Overlap Index were used to measure how much the repertoires overlapped between compartments. GLIPH grouped TCR beta CDR3s together with public tetramer-defined viral CDR3s, and a viral motif had to include at least three viral sequences and also show V-gene enrichment. As stored in TCRdb, this immuneACCESS dataset retains in-frame rearrangements with V and J assigned. A fraction of the clones does not appear; measured against another copy, unresolved V genes explain less than half of the discrepancy, and the remainder lacks a known reason. That table supplies the V and J calls and clone size; D and trimming were determined from the DNA. The sample profile shows tens of thousands of clones; more than 75% of them were found once. The ten top clones hold approximately 31% of the sample.

At diagnosis, peripheral blood, uninvolved tumor-adjacent lung and tumor were collected and were preserved as a mix of fresh-frozen and FFPE material. For TCR repertoire profiling, the blood samples were analyzed as peripheral blood mononuclear cells. This clone has just a few counts. Its recognized antigen is unknown. The record has no base qualities; no much larger clone is one base away. CDR1 and CDR2 were assigned from the germline V gene as SGHDT and YYEEEE. V is cut by 3 bases and J by 5 bases, and the space between the germline ends is 8 bases. There are 12 amino acids in the CDR3, from cysteine to phenylalanine inclusive. Just CDR3 DNA is preserved here, 36 bases in frame from base 1.

This receptor was identified in a male donor aged 60 or older with stage II squamous cell lung carcinoma. This specimen was peripheral blood, taken before any cancer treatment. The V gene is TRBV5-6 and the J gene is TRBJ1-1; too little of a D gene remains to name it. The CDR3 protein: CASSWSETEAFF. The DNA sequence is as follows: TGTGCCAGCAGCTGGTCTGAGACTGAAGCTTTCTTT.